Listed below are T cell receptor beta chains from one sample, sequenced in a study of blood T cell repertoires in COVID-19. Repertoires were generated with immunoSEQ multiplex PCR, while TCRdb's copy carries only in-frame clones and drops some. The repertoire holds a few hundred thousand clones, with 87% as singletons. The sequenced sample consisted of peripheral blood. The receptors originated from a woman aged 50 to 65 who had recovered from COVID-19. The CDR3 runs from the conserved cysteine through the conserved F or W. The D gene is left open where the match is weak. Clone size is not always given. Where it is, it says once, few, many or a class for expanded clones.

D: TRBD2
size: .
V: TRBV6-2/TRBV6-3
J: TRBJ2-5
CDR3: CASSYSLFSGRDETQYF
DNA: TGTGCCAGCAGTTACTCCCTATTTAGCGGGAGGGATGAGACCCAGTACTTC

D: TRBD2
size: .
V: TRBV3-1/TRBV3-2
J: TRBJ2-7
CDR3: CASRRDRRLAGDYEQYF
DNA: TGTGCCAGCAGGCGGGACAGAAGACTAGCGGGGGACTACGAGCAGTACTTC

D: .
size: .
V: TRBV10-3
J: TRBJ1-2
CDR3: CAIRGTGEPWRLYGYTF
DNA: TGTGCCATCAGGGGCACGGGGGAACCGTGGAGGCTATATGGCTACACCTTC

D: TRBD1
size: .
V: TRBV6-5
J: TRBJ1-2
CDR3: CASSLMTGQGGYGYTF
DNA: TGTGCCAGCAGTTTGATGACGGGACAGGGAGGCTATGGCTACACCTTC

D: .
size: .
V: TRBV28
J: TRBJ2-2
CDR3: CASYSGELFF
DNA: TGTGCCAGCTATTCCGGGGAGCTGTTTTTT

D: TRBD1
size: .
V: TRBV19
J: TRBJ2-4
CDR3: CASSPSPGTGKNIQYF
DNA: TGTGCCAGTAGTCCTTCTCCCGGGACAGGGAAAAACATTCAGTACTTC

D: .
size: .
V: TRBV5-4
J: TRBJ2-2
CDR3: CASSLSGGNTGELFF
DNA: TGTGCCAGCAGCTTGTCCGGGGGAAACACCGGGGAGCTGTTTTTT

D: .
size: .
V: TRBV10-2
J: TRBJ2-2
CDR3: CASSELDTNTGELFF
DNA: TGCGCCAGCAGTGAGTTAGACACGAACACCGGGGAGCTGTTTTTT

D: .
size: .
V: TRBV5-8
J: TRBJ1-5
CDR3: CASSLALMAGSLRQPQHF
DNA: TGTGCCAGCAGCTTGGCCTTAATGGCAGGGTCGCTTCGTCAGCCCCAGCATTTT

D: TRBD2
size: .
V: TRBV7-8
J: TRBJ2-7
CDR3: CASSLRPGTGQLAGLNEQYF
DNA: TGTGCCAGCAGCTTACGCCCCGGGACAGGCCAACTAGCGGGACTCAACGAGCAGTACTTC

D: .
size: few
V: TRBV2
J: TRBJ2-7
CDR3: CASSESTYYEQYF
DNA: TGTGCCAGCAGTGAGAGTACTTACTACGAGCAGTACTTC

D: TRBD1
size: few
V: TRBV27
J: TRBJ1-2
CDR3: CASSPGTAGYTF
DNA: TGTGCCAGCAGTCCAGGGACAGCCGGCTACACCTTC

D: .
size: .
V: TRBV19
J: TRBJ1-3
CDR3: CASRPSSGNTIYF
DNA: TGTGCCAGTAGGCCGAGCTCTGGAAACACCATATATTTT

D: .
size: .
V: TRBV30
J: TRBJ1-4
CDR3: CAWTGQNEKLFF
DNA: TGTGCCTGGACAGGACAGAATGAAAAACTGTTTTTT

D: .
size: .
V: TRBV27
J: TRBJ1-6
CDR3: CASYGGQRGFSPLHF
DNA: TGTGCCAGCTATGGGGGCCAACGCGGATTTTCACCCCTCCACTTT

D: .
size: .
V: TRBV24-1
J: TRBJ1-2
CDR3: CATSSNYGYTF
DNA: TGTGCCACCAGCAGTAACTATGGCTACACCTTC

D: .
size: .
V: TRBV2
J: TRBJ1-1
CDR3: CASTPQGLVGSEAFF
DNA: TGTGCCAGCACCCCGCAGGGTCTAGTAGGAAGTGAAGCTTTCTTT

D: TRBD2
size: once
V: TRBV28
J: TRBJ2-1
CDR3: CASSSLGLAGVNEQFF
DNA: TGTGCCAGCAGTTCCCTCGGGCTAGCGGGAGTCAATGAGCAGTTCTTC

D: .
size: .
V: TRBV29-1
J: TRBJ1-1
CDR3: CSVPSQETGIFMDTEAFF
DNA: TGCAGCGTTCCGTCTCAGGAGACAGGTATTTTTATGGACACTGAAGCTTTCTTT

D: TRBD1
size: .
V: TRBV18
J: TRBJ2-7
CDR3: CASSARPGQGEQYF
DNA: TGTGCCAGCTCAGCTAGACCGGGACAGGGAGAGCAGTACTTC

D: .
size: few
V: TRBV6-2/TRBV6-3
J: TRBJ2-7
CDR3: CASSAGDWSYEQYF
DNA: TGTGCCAGCAGCGCCGGGGATTGGAGCTACGAGCAGTACTTC

D: .
size: .
V: TRBV24-1
J: TRBJ1-2
CDR3: CATSDGRGVDYGYTF
DNA: TGTGCCACCAGTGATGGTCGGGGGGTGGACTATGGCTACACCTTC

D: .
size: .
V: TRBV30
J: TRBJ2-2
CDR3: CAWSVTGTGELFF
DNA: TGTGCCTGGAGTGTAACCGGCACCGGGGAGCTGTTTTTT

D: .
size: .
V: TRBV6-2/TRBV6-3
J: TRBJ1-1
CDR3: CASSSRGGTEAFF
DNA: TGTGCCAGCAGCTCGCGAGGGGGCACTGAAGCTTTCTTT

D: .
size: .
V: TRBV2
J: TRBJ1-2
CDR3: CASSDPSNYGYTF
DNA: TGTGCCAGCAGTGACCCGAGTAACTATGGCTACACCTTC

D: .
size: .
V: TRBV28
J: TRBJ2-7
CDR3: CASSLAPPWSEQYF
DNA: TGTGCCAGCAGTTTGGCGCCTCCTTGGAGCGAGCAGTACTTC

D: TRBD1
size: .
V: TRBV19
J: TRBJ2-5
CDR3: CASSKDREETQYF
DNA: TGTGCCAGTAGTAAGGACAGGGAAGAGACCCAGTACTTC

D: .
size: .
V: TRBV4-3
J: TRBJ1-2
CDR3: CASSPGGLGYGYTF
DNA: TGCGCCAGCAGCCCGGGGGGGCTCGGCTATGGCTACACCTTC

D: TRBD1
size: .
V: TRBV3-1/TRBV3-2
J: TRBJ1-2
CDR3: CASSHVGTGGIYGYTF
DNA: TGTGCCAGCAGCCATGTCGGGACAGGGGGAATTTATGGCTACACCTTC

D: TRBD1
size: .
V: TRBV3-1/TRBV3-2
J: TRBJ1-2
CDR3: CASSRIPGGLSYGYTF
DNA: TGTGCCAGCAGCCGTATACCAGGGGGCTTAAGTTATGGCTACACCTTC

D: .
size: .
V: TRBV9
J: TRBJ2-1
CDR3: CASSVGLGAGEQFF
DNA: TGTGCCAGCAGCGTAGGGTTAGGGGCAGGTGAGCAGTTCTTC

D: .
size: once
V: TRBV7-7
J: TRBJ2-5
CDR3: CASSSDYIETQYF
DNA: TGTGCTAGCAGCTCCGACTATATAGAGACCCAGTACTTC

D: .
size: once
V: TRBV2
J: TRBJ1-5
CDR3: CASSGYRGQPQHF
DNA: TGTGCCAGCAGTGGGTACAGAGGGCAGCCCCAGCATTTT

D: TRBD1
size: .
V: TRBV6-6
J: TRBJ2-3
CDR3: CASSVDRAWDTQYF
DNA: TGTGCCAGCAGTGTGGACAGGGCTTGGGATACGCAGTATTTT

D: TRBD2
size: .
V: TRBV12-3/TRBV12-4
J: TRBJ2-1
CDR3: CASSLAGGPLFF
DNA: TGTGCCAGCAGTTTGGCGGGAGGGCCGTTGTTCTTC

D: .
size: .
V: TRBV6-2/TRBV6-3
J: TRBJ1-2
CDR3: CASSLWRRAVTNYGYTF
DNA: TGTGCCAGCAGCCTTTGGAGGCGAGCAGTAACTAACTATGGCTACACCTTC

D: TRBD1
size: .
V: TRBV9
J: TRBJ1-1
CDR3: CASSPRQGAGNTEAFF
DNA: TGTGCCAGCAGCCCGCGACAGGGGGCTGGGAACACTGAAGCTTTCTTT

D: .
size: .
V: TRBV7-2
J: TRBJ1-2
CDR3: CASSLSGPYGYTF
DNA: TGTGCCAGCAGCTTATCAGGGCCCTATGGCTACACCTTC

D: TRBD1
size: .
V: TRBV11-2
J: TRBJ1-6
CDR3: CASSEGQGHSPLHF
DNA: TGTGCCAGCAGCGAAGGACAGGGTCATTCACCCCTCCACTTT

D: TRBD1
size: .
V: TRBV7-2
J: TRBJ1-2
CDR3: CASSSQGAGGYTF
DNA: TGTGCCAGCAGCTCCCAGGGGGCGGGGGGCTACACCTTC

D: .
size: .
V: TRBV18
J: TRBJ2-7
CDR3: CASSPPSSYEQYF
DNA: TGTGCCAGCTCACCTCCCTCTTCCTACGAGCAGTACTTC

D: TRBD1
size: .
V: TRBV28
J: TRBJ2-7
CDR3: CASSSLGDRIYEQYF
DNA: TGTGCCAGCAGTTCTCTTGGGGACAGGATCTACGAGCAGTACTTC

D: .
size: .
V: TRBV10-3
J: TRBJ2-5
CDR3: CAISQAFQETQYF
DNA: TGTGCCATCTCACAAGCGTTCCAAGAGACCCAGTACTTC

D: TRBD1
size: .
V: TRBV18
J: TRBJ1-5
CDR3: CASSETGPQPQHF
DNA: TGTGCCAGCTCTGAGACAGGGCCCCAGCCCCAGCATTTT

D: .
size: .
V: TRBV27
J: TRBJ2-7
CDR3: CASSSQTYEQYF
DNA: TGTGCCAGCAGTTCACAAACCTACGAGCAGTACTTC

D: .
size: .
V: TRBV7-2
J: TRBJ2-3
CDR3: CASSPSHGSSTDTQYF
DNA: TGTGCCAGCAGCCCCTCACATGGTTCTAGCACAGATACGCAGTATTTT

D: .
size: .
V: TRBV16
J: TRBJ1-1
CDR3: CASSQSRQENTEAFF
DNA: TGTGCCAGCAGCCAATCGCGACAAGAGAACACTGAAGCTTTCTTT

D: .
size: .
V: TRBV28
J: TRBJ1-5
CDR3: CASKQDNQPQHF
DNA: TGTGCCAGTAAACAAGACAATCAGCCCCAGCATTTT